Below, 14 T cell receptor beta chains from the same sample are listed, as sequenced in a study of blood T cell repertoires in COVID-19. The method was immunoSEQ multiplex PCR; TCRdb's version includes in-frame clones alone and lacks a portion of them. This table holds about 160,000 clones, approximately 80% found once. The source material was peripheral blood. These receptors originate from a man aged 55 to 70 with acute or convalescent COVID-19.

The J gene is TRBJ2-3, the V gene TRBV5-6; 7 bases align to TRBD2. The length of the CDR3 is 15 residues. From germline, CDR1 is SGHDT and CDR2 YYEEEE. Losses at the gene ends were 0 bases for V and 2 bases for J; bases not matched to a gene: 3. The CDR3 here is CASSLGGGVTDTQYF. DNA for the CDR3: TGTGCCAGCAGCTTGGGCGGGGGAGTCACAGATACGCAGTATTTT.

The genes are TRBV18 and TRBJ1-1; D not certain. The ends were cut back, 2 bases at V and 1 base at J, with 8 bases in the middle. The CDR3 totals 14 residues. Germline loops: CDR1 KGHSH, CDR2 LQKENI. The CDR3 loop is CASSPVLGNTEAFF. The DNA of the CDR3 is TGTGCCAGCTCACCAGTTCTAGGGAACACTGAAGCTTTCTTT.

The chain is built from TRBV9 and TRBJ1-6; 7 bases map to TRBD1. Germline V gene data show CDR1 as SGDLS and CDR2 as YYNGEE. The CDR3 runs to 16 residues. The V gene end was trimmed by 4 bases and the J gene end by 7 bases; junction bases not matched to a gene: 11. DNA for the CDR3: TGTGCCAGCAGCCCGACAGGGTTTGGCGAAAATTCACCCCTCCACTTT. Its protein is CASSPTGFGENSPLHF.

This chain uses TRBV5-4 with TRBJ1-4, with TRBD1 identical over 9 bases. The J segment lost 7 bases and the V segment lost 2 bases, leaving 6 bases of the junction unmatched. Germline V gene lookup returns CDR1 SGHNT and CDR2 YYREEE (reference sequence). This CDR3 has 15 amino acids. Here the CDR3 DNA reads TGTGCCAGCAGCTTTTCGGACAGGGGAACTGAAAAACTGTTTTTT. Translation gives CASSFSDRGTEKLFF.

The chain has TRBV2 and TRBJ1-5, with 10 nucleotides matching TRBD1. The CDR3 is 15 residues long. Trimming took 3 bases from V and 5 from J; bases not matched to a gene: 4. CDR1 is SNHLY, CDR2 FYNNEI, per germline. The CDR3 protein is CASSDGQGEDQPQHF. The DNA for the CDR3 is TGTGCCAGCAGTGACGGACAGGGGGAGGATCAGCCCCAGCATTTT.

The count of this clone is one. The J gene is TRBJ2-7, the V gene TRBV4-1; D possibly corresponds to TRBD1 (9 bases). CDR3 size: 16 residues. V dropped 4 bases and J dropped 5 bases, with 21 bases sitting between them. Germline V gene lookup returns CDR1 MGHRA and CDR2 YSYEKL. This CDR3 reads CASSPSGGTGFNEQYF. CDR3 DNA: TGCGCCAGCAGCCCTTCGGGGGGGACAGGGTTCAACGAGCAGTACTTC.

This chain links TRBV7-2 with TRBJ2-7; a possible D gene is TRBD2 (5 bases). The germline V gene has CDR1 SGHTA and CDR2 FQGNSA. The CDR3 has 15 amino acids. Trimming left V 2 bases short and J 1 base short, with 12 bases between. CDR3 in amino acids: CASSLTPAGSYEQYF. CDR3 nucleotide sequence: TGTGCCAGCAGCTTAACCCCGGCGGGTTCCTACGAGCAGTACTTC.

The V call is TRBV19, the J call TRBJ1-4, with D possibly being TRBD1 (6 bases). The CDR3 is made up of 15 amino acids. V was clipped by 3 bases and J by 3 bases, with 11 bases between them. The germline CDR1 and CDR2 sequences are LNHDA and SQIVND (reference sequence). The CDR3, as DNA: TGTGCCAGTAGTATGGGGGGGCAGGCTAATGAAAAACTGTTTTTT. Residues: CASSMGGQANEKLFF.

The CDR3 nucleotides are TGTGCCTGGAGTGCCGGGGGCACTGAAGCTTTCTTT. This translates into CAWSAGGTEAFF. The chain couples TRBV30 to TRBJ1-1; weak D call: TRBD1 (5 bases). This CDR3 has 12 residues. V was shortened by 1 base and J by 4 bases, with 7 bases between the two germline ends. Per germline, CDR1 GTSNPN and CDR2 SVGIG (reference sequence).

The chain is built from TRBV9 and TRBJ2-1; the match to TRBD2 covers 11 bases. V lost 1 base, J lost 7 bases, and 7 bases stayed unmatched. The germline V gene encodes CDR1 SGDLS and CDR2 YYNGEE. The CDR3 has 16 residues. The CDR3 nucleotides are TGTGCCAGCAGCGTAATAGCGGGGGGGCCGTCGAATGAGCAGTTCTTC. The encoded protein is CASSVIAGGPSNEQFF.

This chain links TRBV7-3 with TRBJ2-5; D is perhaps TRBD2 (7 bases). Per germline, CDR1 SGHTA and CDR2 FQGTGA. This CDR3 is built from 16 residues. Trimming pared 1 base from V and 5 bases from J, leaving 17 bases between. The DNA of the CDR3 is TGTGCCAGCAGCTTAATTGGCGGGGGCATTAAGGAGACCCAGTACTTC. It specifies CASSLIGGGIKETQYF.

This chain uses TRBV7-9 with TRBJ2-5, with 7 positions matching TRBD1. V lost 2 bases and J lost 1; bases outside the gene matches: 4. The CDR3 spans 15 residues. Germline V gives CDR1 SEHNR, CDR2 FQNEAQ (reference sequence). DNA for the CDR3: TGTGCCAGCAGCTTATCTGGGACAGCCCAAGAGACCCAGTACTTC. It translates to CASSLSGTAQETQYF. The full variable domain, rest sourced from reference TRBV7-9 and TRBJ2-5, is DTGVSQNPRHKITKRGQNVTFRCDPISEHNRLYWYRQTLGQGPEFLTYFQNEAQLEKSRLLSDRFSAERPKGSFSTLEIQRTEQGDSAMYLCASSLSGTAQETQYFGPGTRLLVL.

The V call is TRBV30, the J call TRBJ1-1; 7 nucleotides agree with TRBD1. V was clipped by 5 bases and J by 3 bases; unmatched bases: 3. The CDR3 extends over 12 amino acids. Germline CDR1 is GTSNPN and CDR2 is SVGIG (reference sequence). DNA of the CDR3: TGTGCCTGGGCTACAGGGGACACTGAAGCTTTCTTT. This encodes CAWATGDTEAFF. The full variable domain, with the rest looked up from reference TRBV30 and TRBJ1-1, is SQTIHQWPATLVQPVGSPLSLECTVEGTSNPNLYWYRQAAGRGLQLLFYSVGIGQISSEVPQNLSASRPQDRQFILSSKKLLLSDSGFYLCAWATGDTEAFFGQGTRLTVV.

This chain joins TRBV5-1 and TRBJ2-2; possible D gene TRBD2, 6 bases. This CDR3 comprises 12 residues. CDR1 and CDR2 (germline): SGHRS, YFSETQ. V lost 3 bases and J 8 bases, leaving 8 bases between the germline ends. Here the CDR3 DNA reads TGCGCCAGCAGCTGGGGGACTGGGGAGCTGTTTTTT. Its translation is CASSWGTGELFF. Drawing the rest from reference TRBV5-1 and TRBJ2-2, the complete variable domain is KAGVTQTPRYLIKTRGQQVTLSCSPISGHRSVSWYQQTPGQGLQFLFEYFSETQRNKGNFPGRFSGRQFSNSRSEMNVSTLELGDSALYLCASSWGTGELFFGEGSRLTVL.